Sequencing of this TCR beta chain was carried out in a study of CD8 T cells in ankylosing spondylitis. Study findings and constraints: Both synovial fluid and blood in reactive arthritis had previously been reported to carry some motif variants. Apparently characteristic of ankylosing spondylitis blood was a TCR beta motif (under ten highly homologous variants). Clones linked with disease were CD8+ and fairly uncommon in the peripheral blood. Matched ankylosing spondylitis synovial fluid reportedly showed significant enrichment of disease-linked clones.

Per germline, CDR1 DFQATT and CDR2 SNEGSKA (reference sequence). The CDR3 has 15 amino acids. V lost 0 bases to trimming and J lost 8 bases; unmatched junction nucleotides: 5. Generation of TCR beta libraries employed quantitative 5'-RACE incorporating molecular barcodes. TCRdb called the 5' RACE reads again in MiXCR, with one record for every CDR3 protein. The sample comprises roughly 490,000 distinct CDR3 sequences, roughly 5% of which are singletons, and 3% to 4% rests with the top ten. There are many counts of this clonotype. Its antigen is not known. The sequence came from a male donor with ankylosing spondylitis. V gene TRBV20-1 combines with J gene TRBJ2-3; 13 bases agree with TRBD2. The sequencing sample was made of blood, either unsorted or a sorted T cell fraction (not recorded which). For the CDR3, the DNA is TGCAGTGCTAGAGATCGGACTAGCGGGAGCCCTACGCAGTATTTT. It encodes CSARDRTSGSPTQYF.